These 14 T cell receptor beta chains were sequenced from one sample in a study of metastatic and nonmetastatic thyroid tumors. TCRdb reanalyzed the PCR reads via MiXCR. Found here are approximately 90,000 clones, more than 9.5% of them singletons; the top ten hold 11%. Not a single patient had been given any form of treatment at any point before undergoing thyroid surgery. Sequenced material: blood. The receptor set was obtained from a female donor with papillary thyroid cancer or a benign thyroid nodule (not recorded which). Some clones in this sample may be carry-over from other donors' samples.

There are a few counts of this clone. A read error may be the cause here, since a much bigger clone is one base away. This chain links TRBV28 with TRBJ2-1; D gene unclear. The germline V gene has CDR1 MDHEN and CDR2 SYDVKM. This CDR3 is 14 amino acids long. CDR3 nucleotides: TGTGCCGGCAGTTTATTCCCCGGATACAATGAGCAGTTCTTC. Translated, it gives CAGSLFPGYNEQFF.

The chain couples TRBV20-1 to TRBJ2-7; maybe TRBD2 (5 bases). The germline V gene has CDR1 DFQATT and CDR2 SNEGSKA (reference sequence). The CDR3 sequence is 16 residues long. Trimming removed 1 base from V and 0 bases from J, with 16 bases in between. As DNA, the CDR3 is TGCAGTGCTAGAGCCCACTGTAGCGTGAGCTCCTACGAGCAGTACTTC. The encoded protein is CSARAHCSVSSYEQYF.

CDR3 in DNA: TGTGCCAGCAGTTATCTCAGCGGGAGCTCCTACGAGCAGTACTTC. It encodes CASSYLSGSSYEQYF. The chain has TRBV6-5 and TRBJ2-7, with 8 bases lining up with TRBD2. This CDR3 spans 15 amino acids. J gave up 0 bases and V 3 bases, and 4 bases lay outside the gene matches. Looked up from germline, CDR1 is MNHEY and CDR2 is SVGAGI.

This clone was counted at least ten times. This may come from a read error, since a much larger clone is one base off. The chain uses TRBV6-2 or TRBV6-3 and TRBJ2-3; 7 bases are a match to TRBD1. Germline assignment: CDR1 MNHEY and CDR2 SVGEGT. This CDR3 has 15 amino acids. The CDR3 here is CAGSFNRQGADTQYF. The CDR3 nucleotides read TGTGCCGGCAGTTTCAATAGGCAGGGGGCAGATACGCAGTATTTT.

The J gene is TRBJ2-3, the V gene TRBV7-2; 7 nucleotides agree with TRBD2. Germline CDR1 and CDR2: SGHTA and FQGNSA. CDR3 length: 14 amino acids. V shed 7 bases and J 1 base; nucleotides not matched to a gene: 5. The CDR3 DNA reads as TGTGCCAGCATGGGACTACTCTGCACAGATACGCAGTATTTT. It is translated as CASMGLLCTDTQYF.

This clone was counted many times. The CDR3 coding sequence is TGTGCCAGCAGTTCGCTCTCGGGACCCTTCCCAGATACGCAGTATTTT. It translates to CASSSLSGPFPDTQYF. The rearrangement uses TRBV28 and TRBJ2-3; D is possibly TRBD1 or TRBD2 (5 bases each). Germline loops: CDR1 MDHEN, CDR2 SYDVKM. Trimming took off 4 bases at V and 4 bases at J, with 18 bases between the two ends. The CDR3 is 16 residues long.

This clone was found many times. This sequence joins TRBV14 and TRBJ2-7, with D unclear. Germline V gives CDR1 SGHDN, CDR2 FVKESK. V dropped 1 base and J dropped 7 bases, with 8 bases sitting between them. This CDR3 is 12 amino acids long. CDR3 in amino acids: CASSQGYWEQYF. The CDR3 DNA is TGTGCCAGCAGCCAAGGCTACTGGGAGCAGTACTTC.

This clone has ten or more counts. The CDR3, as DNA: TGTGCCAGTAGTATCAACCAGGGATCCGGGGCCAACGTCCTGACTTTC. Translating it yields CASSINQGSGANVLTF. This chain joins TRBV19 and TRBJ2-6; possibly TRBD1 for D (5 bases). Trimming removed 3 bases from V and 4 bases from J, with 13 bases in between. This CDR3 is built from 16 residues. Germline values: CDR1 LNHDA, CDR2 SQIVND (reference sequence).

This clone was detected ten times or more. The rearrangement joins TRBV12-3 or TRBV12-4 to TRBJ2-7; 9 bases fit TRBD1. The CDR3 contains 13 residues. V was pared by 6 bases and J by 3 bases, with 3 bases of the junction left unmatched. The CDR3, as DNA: TGTGCCAGCAGACCGACAGGGGGCTACGAGCAGTACTTC. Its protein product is CASRPTGGYEQYF.

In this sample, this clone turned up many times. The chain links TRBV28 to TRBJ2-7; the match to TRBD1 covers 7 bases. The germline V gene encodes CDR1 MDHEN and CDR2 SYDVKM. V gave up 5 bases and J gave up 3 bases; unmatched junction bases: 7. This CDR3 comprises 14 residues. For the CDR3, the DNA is TGTGCCAGCAGTACAAGGACAGGACTCTACGAGCAGTACTTC. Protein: CASSTRTGLYEQYF.

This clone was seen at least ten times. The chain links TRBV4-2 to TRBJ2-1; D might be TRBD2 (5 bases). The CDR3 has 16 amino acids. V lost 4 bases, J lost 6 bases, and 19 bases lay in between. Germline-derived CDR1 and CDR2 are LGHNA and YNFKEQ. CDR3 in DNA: TGTGCCAGCAGCCTACTGGACTCCCTATTGAGCAATGAGCAGTTCTTC. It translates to CASSLLDSLLSNEQFF.

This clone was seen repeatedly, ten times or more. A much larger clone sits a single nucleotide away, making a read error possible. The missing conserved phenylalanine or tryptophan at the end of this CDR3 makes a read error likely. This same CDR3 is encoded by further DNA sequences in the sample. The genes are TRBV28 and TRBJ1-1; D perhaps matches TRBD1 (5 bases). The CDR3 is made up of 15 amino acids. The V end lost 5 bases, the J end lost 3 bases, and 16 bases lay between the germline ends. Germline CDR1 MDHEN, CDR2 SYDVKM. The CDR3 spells CASSPSTGGHTEAFL. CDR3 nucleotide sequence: TGTGCCAGCAGTCCCTCGACGGGGGGTCACACTGAAGCTTTCCTT.

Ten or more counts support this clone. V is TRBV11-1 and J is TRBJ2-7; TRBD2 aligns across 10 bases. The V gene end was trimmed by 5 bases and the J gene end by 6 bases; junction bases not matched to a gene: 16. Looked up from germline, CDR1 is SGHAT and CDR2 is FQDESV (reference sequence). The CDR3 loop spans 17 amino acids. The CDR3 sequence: CASSPTFSSGSVREQYF. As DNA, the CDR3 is TGTGCCAGCAGCCCCACTTTTTCTAGCGGGAGCGTTCGCGAGCAGTACTTC.

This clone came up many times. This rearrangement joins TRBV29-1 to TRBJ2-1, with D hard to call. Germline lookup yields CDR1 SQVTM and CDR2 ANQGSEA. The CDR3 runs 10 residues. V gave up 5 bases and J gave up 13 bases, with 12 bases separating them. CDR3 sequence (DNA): TGCAGCGTTTATAGTGGTTCTCAGTTCTTC. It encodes CSVYSGSQFF.